This T cell receptor (beta chain) was sequenced in a study of blood T cell repertoires in COVID-19. Study-wide context: Material from acute and convalescent COVID-19 was sourced from the United States, Italy and Spain.

Germline V gene lookup returns CDR1 SGHNT and CDR2 YYREEE (reference sequence). The CDR3 runs 12 residues. V dropped 2 bases and J dropped 7 bases, with 9 bases sitting between them. The data were produced by immunoSEQ multiplex PCR, yet TCRdb's version contains in-frame clones alone and is incomplete. The table records roughly 700,000 clones, about nine tenths of them present only once. The material sequenced was peripheral blood. The chain recombines TRBV5-4 with TRBJ1-1; TRBD1 might be the D (5 bases). This receptor was taken from a woman aged 18-30 years with acute or convalescent COVID-19. The CDR3 loop is CASSLGEHEAFF. For the CDR3, the DNA is TGTGCCAGCAGCTTAGGGGAACATGAAGCTTTCTTT.